The 25 T cell receptor beta chains given below trace back to one sample, sequenced in a study of blood T cell repertoires in COVID-19. Clones were sequenced by immunoSEQ multiplex PCR, and TCRdb holds only the in-frame ones, with some missing. The data contain some 330,000 clones, approximately 87% of them singletons. What was sequenced was peripheral blood. These receptor sequences come from a woman aged 50 to 65 with active or convalescent COVID-19.

The rearrangement uses TRBV19 and TRBJ1-2; 9 nucleotides line up with TRBD1. Germline loops: CDR1 LNHDA, CDR2 SQIVND (reference sequence). The CDR3 is 14 residues long. After removal of 7 bases from V and 8 bases from J, the junction contained 11 bases not matched to a gene. The CDR3 bases are TGTGCCAGTACCCCTGGGGACAGGGCCAGCGGCTACACCTTC. This codes for CASTPGDRASGYTF.

This chain connects TRBV4-2 to TRBJ1-3; weak D call: TRBD1 (6 bases). Germline V gives CDR1 LGHNA, CDR2 YNFKEQ. V lost 0 bases to trimming and J lost 0 bases, with 15 bases between them. The CDR3 runs to 18 residues. CDR3 protein: CASSQEGGSSHSGNTIYF. The CDR3 region has the DNA TGTGCCAGCAGCCAAGAAGGGGGTAGCAGCCACTCTGGAAACACCATATATTTT.

The chain joins TRBV24-1 to TRBJ2-1, with TRBD2 matching over 7 bases. CDR3 length: 15 amino acids. Per germline, CDR1 KGHDR and CDR2 SFDVKD. Trimming removed 3 bases from V and 7 bases from J; junction bases left unmatched: 8. The CDR3 loop reads CATSDPQGGRNEQFF. The CDR3, as DNA: TGTGCCACCAGTGATCCGCAGGGAGGGAGAAATGAGCAGTTCTTC.

This clone has just a few counts. The chain is built from TRBV7-9 and TRBJ2-7, with 8 bases fitting TRBD2. This CDR3 spans 14 amino acids. J gave up 3 bases and V 7 bases, and 8 bases lay outside the gene matches. Germline loops: CDR1 SEHNR, CDR2 FQNEAQ (reference sequence). CDR3 nucleotides: TGTGCCAGCATCTGGGTAGCGGGAAACTACGAGCAGTACTTC. Protein sequence: CASIWVAGNYEQYF.

The chain uses TRBV4-3 and TRBJ1-2, with TRBD1 identical over 8 bases. The V and J ends lost 0 bases and 4 bases, in that order; junction bases with no gene match: 10. The CDR3 sequence is 17 residues long. The V gene's germline CDR1 is LGHNA and CDR2 YSLEER. The CDR3 bases are TGCGCCAGCAGCCAAGATCAACAGGGGGTTGACCCCTATGGCTACACCTTC. This translates into CASSQDQQGVDPYGYTF.

This clone has only one observation. The V gene is TRBV9, the J gene TRBJ2-2; D unclear. With 4 bases removed from V and 4 bases from J, the gap between germline ends came to 11 bases. CDR1 and CDR2 from the germline V gene are SGDLS and YYNGEE. The CDR3 has 14 residues. CDR3 residues: CASSPLTATGELFF. The CDR3 region has the DNA TGTGCCAGCAGCCCCCTGACTGCCACCGGGGAGCTGTTTTTT.

This clone has just a few counts. The chain is built from TRBV14 and TRBJ1-2, with D perhaps matching TRBD1 (6 bases). This CDR3 region has 14 residues. Per the germline V gene, CDR1 is SGHDN and CDR2 is FVKESK. V was shortened by 4 bases and J by 6 bases, with 15 bases between the two germline ends. The CDR3 coding sequence is TGTGCCAGCAGCCTACAGGGATTGGTCGATGGCTACACCTTC. It is translated as CASSLQGLVDGYTF. The full variable domain, its missing parts supplied by reference TRBV14 and TRBJ1-2, is EAGVTQFPSHSVIEKGQTVTLRCDPISGHDNLYWYRRVMGKEIKFLLHFVKESKQDESGMPNNRFLAERTGGTYSTLKVQPAELEDSGVYFCASSLQGLVDGYTFGSGTRLTVV.

The CDR3 DNA reads as TGTGCCAGCAGCCGCCTCGACGGCGGGACAGGGGTTAATGGCTACACCTTC. It specifies CASSRLDGGTGVNGYTF. The chain joins TRBV4-2 to TRBJ1-2; 10 bases align to TRBD1. This CDR3 is 17 amino acids long. Germline trimming cut 4 bases from V and 6 bases from J; bases unmatched to any gene: 14. Germline CDR1 LGHNA, CDR2 YNFKEQ.

The V call is TRBV6-2 or TRBV6-3, the J call TRBJ2-7; 8 bases match TRBD2. Unmatched junction bases numbered 5, after V lost 4 bases and J lost 3 bases. This CDR3 region has 14 residues. CDR1 is MNHEY, CDR2 SVGEGT, per germline. CDR3 protein: CASSSASGYYEQYF. The CDR3 nucleotides read TGTGCCAGCAGTTCGGCTAGCGGGTACTACGAGCAGTACTTC.

This chain joins TRBV28 and TRBJ2-1; TRBD1 matches at 7 bases. The V gene end was trimmed by 2 bases and the J gene end by 4 bases; junction bases not matched to a gene: 8. The CDR3 covers 16 residues. The germline V gene has CDR1 MDHEN and CDR2 SYDVKM. CDR3: CASSLGDSADYNEQFF. The DNA for the CDR3 is TGTGCCAGCAGTTTAGGGGACAGCGCCGATTACAATGAGCAGTTCTTC.

V gene TRBV10-2 combines with J gene TRBJ2-7, with D maybe TRBD1 (6 bases). This CDR3 has 12 residues. Trimming stripped 6 bases from V and 2 bases from J, with 8 bases between. The germline V gene encodes CDR1 WSHSY and CDR2 SAAADI. The CDR3 protein is CASRTGTYEQYF. CDR3 nucleotides: TGCGCCAGCAGGACAGGAACCTACGAGCAGTACTTC.

The chain has TRBV18 and TRBJ1-1, with TRBD1 identical over 8 bases. The CDR3 sequence is 15 residues long. The J segment lost 1 base and the V segment lost 4 bases, leaving 5 bases of the junction unmatched. CDR1 and CDR2 (germline): KGHSH, LQKENI. CDR3 protein: CASSLQGTGNTEAFF. The DNA for the CDR3 is TGTGCCAGCTCACTGCAAGGGACAGGGAACACTGAAGCTTTCTTT.

This sequence joins TRBV28 and TRBJ2-7, with a tentative D call TRBD2 (6 bases). Looked up from germline, CDR1 is MDHEN and CDR2 is SYDVKM. The CDR3 totals 15 residues. Deletions cut 5 bases from V and 4 bases from J, with 18 bases between. CDR3 protein: CASSGFRDSLYEQYF. The DNA for the CDR3 is TGTGCCAGCAGTGGGTTCCGGGACTCTCTTTACGAGCAGTACTTC.

Only one count was recorded for this clone. As DNA, the CDR3 is TGTGCCAGCAGCTTAGTCAGGGCTGGTGAGCAGTTCTTC. Amino acids: CASSLVRAGEQFF. The V call is TRBV7-2, the J call TRBJ2-1; a weak D match, TRBD1 (5 bases). CDR1 is SGHTA, CDR2 FQGNSA, per germline. With 1 base removed from V and 9 bases from J, the gap between germline ends came to 10 bases. This CDR3 is built from 13 residues.

V gene TRBV27 combines with J gene TRBJ1-2; perhaps TRBD1 as D (5 bases). Deletions cut 2 bases from V and 8 bases from J, with 12 bases between. Germline V CDR1 and CDR2: MNHEY, SMNVEV (reference sequence). The CDR3 runs to 13 residues. In DNA, the CDR3 is TGTGCCAGCAGTTTAATGCAGGGCTACGGCTACACCTTC. This gives the protein CASSLMQGYGYTF.

The chain couples TRBV21-1 to TRBJ2-6; the listed D gene, TRBD1, was not tested against the DNA. TRBV21-1 is a documented pseudogene. This CDR3 has 18 amino acids. This CDR3 reads CASSKEIGQPRGANVLTF. CDR3 in DNA: TGTGCCAGCAGCAAAGAAATAGGACAGCCGAGAGGGGCCAACGTCCTGACTTTC.

This chain connects TRBV6-5 to TRBJ2-2; 8 positions match TRBD1. The V gene end was trimmed by 6 bases and the J gene end by 6 bases; junction bases not matched to a gene: 0. There are 12 residues in the CDR3. Per germline, CDR1 MNHEY and CDR2 SVGAGI. The DNA for the CDR3 is TGTGCCAGCAGACAGGGGGCCGGGGAGCTGTTTTTT. This codes for CASRQGAGELFF.

This chain links TRBV5-1 with TRBJ1-1, with 8 bases aligning to TRBD1. The germline V gene encodes CDR1 SGHRS and CDR2 YFSETQ. The CDR3 consists of 13 residues. With V trimmed by 4 bases and J by 7 bases, 6 bases remained unmatched. CDR3 DNA sequence: TGCGCCAGCAGCGAGCAGGGGGCCGGTGAAGCTTTCTTT. Amino acid sequence: CASSEQGAGEAFF.

The genes are TRBV7-9 and TRBJ1-4, with 10 bases aligning to TRBD1. Germline V gene lookup returns CDR1 SEHNR and CDR2 FQNEAQ (reference sequence). The CDR3 sequence is 14 residues long. After removal of 6 bases from V and 7 bases from J, the junction contained 5 bases not matched to a gene. The CDR3 loop is CASSRTGGGEKLFF. CDR3 nucleotide sequence: TGTGCCAGCAGTCGGACAGGGGGTGGTGAAAAACTGTTTTTT. Supplemented by reference TRBV7-9 and TRBJ1-4, the full variable domain reads DTGVSQNPRHKITKRGQNVTFRCDPISEHNRLYWYRQTLGQGPEFLTYFQNEAQLEKSRLLSDRFSAERPKGSFSTLEIQRTEQGDSAMYLCASSRTGGGEKLFFGSGTQLSVL.

Here the CDR3 DNA reads TGTGCCAGCAGCCAGGGGGGGAGAACAGCAGCTTTCTTT. Protein: CASSQGGRTAAFF. The chain recombines TRBV7-8 with TRBJ1-1, with 7 bases matching TRBD1. The junction had 10 bases not matched to a gene; V was cut back by 5 bases and J by 10 bases. Germline V gene sequence: CDR1 SGHVS, CDR2 FQNEAQ. This CDR3 contains 13 residues.

The rearrangement joins TRBV12-3 or TRBV12-4 to TRBJ1-6; D is unresolved. Deletions cut 3 bases from V and 9 bases from J, with 6 bases between. This CDR3 is 12 amino acids long. This chain's CDR3 is CASSFEGSPLHF. The CDR3 DNA follows: TGTGCCAGCAGTTTTGAGGGTTCACCCCTCCACTTT.

V is TRBV19 and J is TRBJ1-4; D may be TRBD1 (6 bases). V was pared by 5 bases and J by 5 bases, with 12 bases between. The CDR3 covers 14 residues. Germline V gene sequence: CDR1 LNHDA, CDR2 SQIVND (reference sequence). The CDR3 region has the DNA TGTGCCAGTAGTCGGACCGGACAGAATGAAAAACTGTTTTTT. Protein sequence: CASSRTGQNEKLFF. The variable domain in full, completed from reference TRBV19 and TRBJ1-4, reads DGGITQSPKYLFRKEGQNVTLSCEQNLNHDAMYWYRQDPGQGLRLIYYSQIVNDFQKGDIAEGYSVSREKKESFPLTVTSAQKNPTAFYLCASSRTGQNEKLFFGSGTQLSVL.

The V gene is TRBV7-2, the J gene TRBJ1-1; a possible D gene is TRBD1 (6 bases). Trimming took 5 bases from V and 1 from J, leaving 8 bases between them. Germline V CDR1 and CDR2: SGHTA, FQGNSA. This CDR3 is 13 amino acids long. Here the CDR3 DNA reads TGTGCCAGCAGCATACAGGGGAACACTGAAGCTTTCTTT. Translation: CASSIQGNTEAFF.

The chain recombines TRBV11-2 with TRBJ2-3; 11 nucleotides line up with TRBD2. Germline V gene data show CDR1 as SGHAT and CDR2 as FQNNGV. The CDR3 sequence is 17 residues long. V was pared by 4 bases and J by 2 bases, with 8 bases of the junction left unmatched. The CDR3 DNA follows: TGTGCCAGCAGCTCCAAAATTAGCGGGGGGGCCACAGATACGCAGTATTTT. Its protein product is CASSSKISGGATDTQYF. The variable domain in full, with the rest retrieved from reference TRBV11-2 and TRBJ2-3, is EAGVAQSPRYKIIEKRQSVAFWCNPISGHATLYWYQQILGQGPKLLIQFQNNGVVDDSQLPKDRFSAERLKGVDSTLKIQPAKLEDSAVYLCASSSKISGGATDTQYFGPGTRLTVL.

This clone was recorded once. The rearrangement links TRBV9 to TRBJ2-7; D is possibly TRBD2 (6 bases). The ends were cut back, 4 bases at V and 3 bases at J, with 17 bases in the middle. Germline V CDR1 and CDR2: SGDLS, YYNGEE. This CDR3 contains 15 residues. The CDR3 DNA reads as TGTGCCAGCAGCCCCGGGCCGGGACTCAACTACGAGCAGTACTTC. Its translation: CASSPGPGLNYEQYF.